This T cell receptor beta chain stems from a study of OX40 agonist ivuxolimab in advanced cancers. Background on the study: The patients got ivuxolimab, which is an agonistic anti-OX40 (CD134) antibody. Patients in dose escalation had liver, melanoma, kidney or head and neck cancers.

Remarks on this clone: Antigen: not known.

Profiling relied on immunoSEQ multiplex PCR, and the TCRdb table lists in-frame clones only, not all of them. This sample has 75,000 to 100,000 clones, with around nine tenths found just once. Germline CDR1 SGHDN, CDR2 FVKESK. The CDR3 covers 14 residues. V lost 4 bases to trimming and J lost 8 bases; unmatched junction nucleotides: 8. General study findings and limits: Relatively little clonal expansion, among the lowest observed, appeared in partial responders at 0.1-3.0 mg/kg.

The clonotype was recovered from an adult with an advanced solid tumor such as melanoma, head and neck, liver or kidney cancer. The sample consisted of CD4+ or CD8+ T cells sorted from blood, taken in a trial of the OX40 agonist ivuxolimab. V usage is TRBV14 and J usage is TRBJ1-1; 9 nucleotides agree with TRBD1. The CDR3 sequence: CASSPMGQGVEAFF. As DNA, the CDR3 is TGTGCCAGCAGCCCTATGGGACAGGGCGTAGAAGCTTTCTTT.